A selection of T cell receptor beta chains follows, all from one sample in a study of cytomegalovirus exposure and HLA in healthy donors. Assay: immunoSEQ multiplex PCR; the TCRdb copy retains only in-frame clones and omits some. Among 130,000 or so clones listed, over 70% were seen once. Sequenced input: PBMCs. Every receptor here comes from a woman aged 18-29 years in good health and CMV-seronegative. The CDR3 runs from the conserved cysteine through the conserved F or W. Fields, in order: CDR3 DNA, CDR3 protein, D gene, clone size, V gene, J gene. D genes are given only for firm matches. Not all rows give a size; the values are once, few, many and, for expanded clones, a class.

TGTGCCAGCACCCCTCTAGCGGGAGGTTCCTACAATGAGCAGTTCTTC	CASTPLAGGSYNEQFF	TRBD2	NA	TRBV27	TRBJ2-1
TGTTCCATCGCAGACGACTTAAATACGCAGTATTTT	CSIADDLNTQYF	NA	NA	TRBV7-9	TRBJ2-3
TGTGCCAGCAGTCCCTTGACTAGCGACTGGCACGAGCAGTACTTC	CASSPLTSDWHEQYF	TRBD2	NA	TRBV7-9	TRBJ2-7
TGTGCCAGCAGCGCCCTAGCGGGGAGCTCCTACAATGAGCAGTTCTTC	CASSALAGSSYNEQFF	TRBD2	NA	TRBV9	TRBJ2-1
TGCGCCAGCACCCCCGGAGGGACAGGCGAGCAGTACTTC	CASTPGGTGEQYF	TRBD1	NA	TRBV5-1	TRBJ2-7
TGCGCCAGCAGCCTTATATGGGGAGCAGCCGGGGATCGAAACACTGAAGCTTTCTTT	CASSLIWGAAGDRNTEAFF	NA	NA	TRBV4-1	TRBJ1-1
TGCGCCAGCAGCTTGGATGGGGCCACAAGCTCCTACGAGCAGTACTTC	CASSLDGATSSYEQYF	NA	NA	TRBV5-1	TRBJ2-7
TGTGCCAGCAGCCAACGGGGAGGGGCTAACGTCCTGACTTTC	CASSQRGGANVLTF	TRBD2	NA	TRBV7-2	TRBJ2-6
TGTGCCAGCAGGGGGACAGGGCGAGGAAACACCATATATTTT	CASRGTGRGNTIYF	TRBD1	NA	TRBV6-5	TRBJ1-3
TGTGCCACAAGAGTCGGACAGGGAAAGGAAATAACGAGGGCCGGGGAGCTGTTTTTT	CATRVGQGKEITRAGELFF	TRBD1	NA	TRBV10-3	TRBJ2-2
TGTGCCAGTCAGCCCTTGGGACAGGGCACAGCGGCTTTCTTT	CASQPLGQGTAAFF	TRBD1	few	TRBV19	TRBJ1-1
TGTGCCAGCAGTTACTCAACAGGGGAGCCCTATGGCTACACCTTC	CASSYSTGEPYGYTF	TRBD1	NA	TRBV6-5	TRBJ1-2
TGTGCCATCAGGGACCCGGGACAGGAATATGGCTACACCTTC	CAIRDPGQEYGYTF	TRBD1	NA	TRBV10-3	TRBJ1-2
TGTGCCTTGGGACTTGGAGGACAGGGGGTGGATACGCAGTATTTT	CALGLGGQGVDTQYF	TRBD1	NA	TRBV30	TRBJ2-3
TGTGCCAGCCTTTCTAGAGGTGGCTACACCTTC	CASLSRGGYTF	NA	NA	TRBV6-5	TRBJ1-2
TGCGCCAGCGTGGAGCGTCAGGGCTCCTATGGCTACACCTTC	CASVERQGSYGYTF	NA	NA	TRBV23-1	TRBJ1-2
TGTGCCAGCAGATTCGGGGGAGAGGACACTGAAGCTTTCTTT	CASRFGGEDTEAFF	NA	NA	TRBV7-6	TRBJ1-1
TGTGCCAGCAGTCGACGTCTAGCGGGAGTAGGGGATACGCAGTATTTT	CASSRRLAGVGDTQYF	TRBD2	NA	TRBV7-2	TRBJ2-3
TGTGCCAGTAGTCCTCCGAGGACTAGCGGGTCCAAGACCCAGTACTTC	CASSPPRTSGSKTQYF	TRBD2	NA	TRBV19	TRBJ2-5
TGTGCCAGTAGTATCGGGGGTTTGAGAGAGACCCAGTACTTC	CASSIGGLRETQYF	NA	NA	TRBV19	TRBJ2-5
TGTGCCAGCAGTGACCTCGGGGAAGCTTTCTTT	CASSDLGEAFF	NA	NA	TRBV2	TRBJ1-1
TGTGCCAGCAGCCCCGGGAGGGTCTTCAATCAGCCCCAGCATTTT	CASSPGRVFNQPQHF	NA	few	TRBV5-8	TRBJ1-5
TGTGCCAGCCCTTTTAGGTGGGAGGAAAAACTGTTTTTT	CASPFRWEEKLFF	NA	NA	TRBV5-4	TRBJ1-4